This is a list of T cell receptor beta chains from one sample in a study of cytomegalovirus exposure and HLA in healthy donors. Here immunoSEQ multiplex PCR was the method, and the copy in TCRdb shows in-frame clones only, minus some. Among approximately 160,000 clones, about three quarters were seen once, and the ten largest hold over 2%. The sample taken for sequencing was PBMCs. These receptors came from a woman between 40 and 50 years old in good health and CMV-seropositive. The CDR3 runs from the conserved cysteine through the conserved F or W. A D gene is named only where the DNA matches it firmly. Size is stated for part of the rows, as once, few or many counts, or as a class when the clone is expanded.

CDR3 protein | CDR3 DNA | D gene | V gene | clone size | J gene
CASSYTRWSNQPQHF | TGTGCCAGCAGTTACACCCGGTGGAGCAATCAGCCCCAGCATTTT | - | TRBV6-6 | - | TRBJ1-5
CASKDRWGLAGPEWNEQFF | TGCGCCAGCAAGGACAGATGGGGACTAGCGGGCCCCGAGTGGAATGAGCAGTTCTTC | TRBD2 | TRBV10-1 | once | TRBJ2-1
CASSQSETGVITEAFF | TGCGCCAGCAGCCAGTCGGAGACAGGGGTCATCACTGAAGCTTTCTTT | TRBD1 | TRBV4-3 | - | TRBJ1-1
CASSVGTSGSPVTQYF | TGTGCCAGCAGCGTAGGGACTAGCGGGAGTCCAGTTACGCAGTATTTT | TRBD2 | TRBV9 | - | TRBJ2-3
CSSSLNLDQETQYF | TGTTCCAGCAGCTTAAACCTAGACCAAGAGACCCAGTACTTC | - | TRBV7-9 | - | TRBJ2-5
CASSLVGQGDYGYTF | TGTGCCAGCAGCTTAGTGGGACAGGGGGACTATGGCTACACCTTC | TRBD1 | TRBV7-2 | - | TRBJ1-2
CASSIGTSGIEQYF | TGTGCCAGTAGTATAGGAACTAGCGGGATCGAGCAGTACTTC | TRBD2 | TRBV19 | - | TRBJ2-7
CASTTSRASGANVLTF | TGTGCCAGCACCACTTCGCGGGCCTCTGGGGCCAACGTCCTGACTTTC | - | TRBV6-6 | once | TRBJ2-6
CASTPTGPGANVLTF | TGTGCCAGCACCCCGACGGGTCCTGGGGCCAACGTCCTGACTTTC | - | TRBV28 | - | TRBJ2-6
CAWAGGQIDTGELFF | TGTGCCTGGGCCGGGGGACAGATCGACACCGGGGAGCTGTTTTTT | - | TRBV30 | - | TRBJ2-2
CAWGLGLTNEKLFF | TGTGCCTGGGGGCTGGGACTGACTAATGAAAAACTGTTTTTT | - | TRBV30 | - | TRBJ1-4
CASSLASQETQYF | TGCGCCAGCAGCTTGGCCAGTCAAGAGACCCAGTACTTC | - | TRBV5-1 | - | TRBJ2-5
CASSLEGTGGTSNQPQHF | TGTGCCAGCAGCTTGGAAGGGACAGGGGGCACTAGCAATCAGCCCCAGCATTTT | TRBD1 | TRBV5-5 | - | TRBJ1-5
CASSAGTSNYGYTF | TGCGCCAGCAGCGCCGGGACATCTAACTATGGCTACACCTTC | - | TRBV5-1 | - | TRBJ1-2
CAWSLTGGEETQYF | TGTGCCTGGAGCCTGACAGGGGGCGAAGAGACCCAGTACTTC | TRBD1 | TRBV30 | - | TRBJ2-5
CASTRIAGGLDEQYF | TGCGCCAGCACGCGGATAGCGGGAGGGCTGGACGAGCAGTACTTC | TRBD2 | TRBV4-1 | - | TRBJ2-7
CASSISTAGSTDTQYF | TGTGCCAGCAGTATCTCTACAGCGGGATCCACAGATACGCAGTATTTT | TRBD2 | TRBV28 | - | TRBJ2-3
CASGLDRSEAFF | TGCGCCAGCGGCTTGGACAGGTCTGAAGCTTTCTTT | TRBD1 | TRBV5-1 | once | TRBJ1-1
CASIRGGVSGGFPPNEQYF | TGTGCCAGCATTAGAGGCGGGGTTAGCGGAGGCTTCCCCCCCAACGAGCAGTACTTC | - | TRBV28 | - | TRBJ2-7
CSVVPSASNTGELFF | TGCAGCGTTGTCCCTAGCGCGTCGAACACCGGGGAGCTGTTTTTT | - | TRBV29-1 | - | TRBJ2-2
CASSPTKQGNTEAFF | TGTGCCAGCTCACCGACCAAACAGGGGAACACTGAAGCTTTCTTT | - | TRBV18 | few | TRBJ1-1
CASSPGGSTDTQYF | TGTGCCAGCAGCCCAGGGGGAAGCACAGATACGCAGTATTTT | TRBD1 | TRBV5-4 | - | TRBJ2-3
CASSLSFSGANVLTF | TGTGCCAGCAGTTTGAGTTTCTCTGGGGCCAACGTCCTGACTTTC | - | TRBV7-2 | - | TRBJ2-6
CASRIFKTASDEQYF | TGTGCCAGCAGGATATTTAAGACAGCGAGCGACGAGCAGTACTTC | - | TRBV6-5 | - | TRBJ2-7
CASSLGSGSDTQYF | TGTGCCAGCAGCTTGGGTAGCGGGTCAGATACGCAGTATTTT | TRBD2 | TRBV7-2 | - | TRBJ2-3
CASSSMGALHTEAFF | TGTGCCAGCAGCTCAATGGGGGCCCTTCACACTGAAGCTTTCTTT | - | TRBV11-2 | - | TRBJ1-1
CASSDNTYNSPLHF | TGTGCCAGCAGTGACAACACCTATAATTCACCCCTCCACTTT | - | TRBV25-1 | - | TRBJ1-6
CASSFSLNEKLFF | TGTGCCAGCAGCTTCTCCCTTAATGAAAAACTGTTTTTT | - | TRBV7-2 | - | TRBJ1-4
CASSSTSSRFGRAYNYGYTF | TGCGCCAGCAGCTCGACTTCGTCCAGGTTTGGGAGAGCCTATAACTATGGCTACACCTTC | - | TRBV5-1 | few | TRBJ1-2
CASSIGRENIQYF | TGTGCCAGTAGTATAGGGCGGGAAAACATTCAGTACTTC | - | TRBV19 | - | TRBJ2-4
CASSDASLGVSEAFF | TGTGCCAGCAGCGACGCCTCTCTGGGAGTTAGTGAAGCTTTCTTT | - | TRBV5-4 | - | TRBJ1-1
CASSSRTGGGGNQPQHF | TGTGCCAGCAGCTCCCGGACAGGGGGTGGCGGCAATCAGCCCCAGCATTTT | TRBD1 | TRBV7-2 | - | TRBJ1-5
CASSPSQGQLNTEAFF | TGCGCCAGCAGCCCGAGCCAGGGACAGTTGAACACTGAAGCTTTCTTT | TRBD1 | TRBV4-3 | - | TRBJ1-1
CASSSSGGTEAFF | TGTGCCAGCAGCTCGTCGGGGGGGACTGAAGCTTTCTTT | - | TRBV7-9 | - | TRBJ1-1
CASSLVGTSAYNEQFF | TGTGCCAGCAGCTTGGTGGGGACTAGCGCCTACAATGAGCAGTTCTTC | TRBD2 | TRBV5-4 | once | TRBJ2-1
CASSQDWGVGETQYF | TGCGCCAGCAGCCAAGATTGGGGGGTGGGGGAGACCCAGTACTTC | - | TRBV4-3 | once | TRBJ2-5
CASSPNGQANYGYTF | TGTGCCAGCTCACCGAACGGACAGGCTAACTATGGCTACACCTTC | TRBD1 | TRBV18 | - | TRBJ1-2
CASSDSGGASTDTQYF | TGTGCCAGCAGCGACAGCGGGGGGGCTAGCACAGATACGCAGTATTTT | TRBD2 | TRBV7-2 | - | TRBJ2-3
CSAATGHVTDTQYF | TGCAGCGCCGCGACCGGACATGTCACAGATACGCAGTATTTT | - | TRBV29-1 | - | TRBJ2-3
CASSATGGDQTNEKLFF | TGTGCCAGCAGCGCCACAGGGGGCGACCAAACTAATGAAAAACTGTTTTTT | TRBD1 | TRBV9 | - | TRBJ1-4
CAWRPLDRADTEAFF | TGTGCCTGGAGGCCCCTGGACAGGGCCGACACTGAAGCTTTCTTT | TRBD1 | TRBV30 | - | TRBJ1-1
CASSTGTNTGELFF | TGTGCCAGTAGTACGGGAACGAACACCGGGGAGCTGTTTTTT | - | TRBV19 | - | TRBJ2-2
CASSFNRVPDTQYF | TGTGCCAGCAGTTTTAACAGGGTACCCGATACGCAGTATTTT | - | TRBV28 | - | TRBJ2-3
CASSIDRTGATNEKLFF | TGTGCCAGTAGTATAGACAGGACAGGAGCAACTAATGAAAAACTGTTTTTT | TRBD1 | TRBV19 | - | TRBJ1-4
CASSSQDTLAGGHLTGELFF | TGTGCCAGCAGCTCACAGGACACCCTAGCGGGAGGCCATCTTACCGGGGAGCTGTTTTTT | TRBD2 | TRBV7-8 | - | TRBJ2-2
CASSLAGQRLGNTIYF | TGTGCCAGCAGCTTAGCCGGACAGCGGCTCGGAAACACCATATATTTT | - | TRBV7-2 | - | TRBJ1-3
CSVGREVGYGYTF | TGCAGCGTTGGGAGGGAAGTTGGCTATGGCTACACCTTC | - | TRBV29-1 | - | TRBJ1-2
CASSPPNEGEAFF | TGTGCCAGCTCACCACCGAATGAGGGTGAAGCTTTCTTT | - | TRBV18 | - | TRBJ1-1
CASSPGQGADGYTF | TGTGCCAGCAGTCCGGGACAGGGGGCTGATGGCTACACCTTC | TRBD1 | TRBV6-6 | once | TRBJ1-2
CASKGASTDTQYF | TGTGCCTCAAAGGGGGCGAGCACAGATACGCAGTATTTT | TRBD1 | TRBV7-2 | - | TRBJ2-3
CASSSDPGQGLEYF | TGTGCCAGCAGCTCAGACCCTGGACAGGGGTTGGAGTACTTC | TRBD1 | TRBV7-2 | - | TRBJ2-7